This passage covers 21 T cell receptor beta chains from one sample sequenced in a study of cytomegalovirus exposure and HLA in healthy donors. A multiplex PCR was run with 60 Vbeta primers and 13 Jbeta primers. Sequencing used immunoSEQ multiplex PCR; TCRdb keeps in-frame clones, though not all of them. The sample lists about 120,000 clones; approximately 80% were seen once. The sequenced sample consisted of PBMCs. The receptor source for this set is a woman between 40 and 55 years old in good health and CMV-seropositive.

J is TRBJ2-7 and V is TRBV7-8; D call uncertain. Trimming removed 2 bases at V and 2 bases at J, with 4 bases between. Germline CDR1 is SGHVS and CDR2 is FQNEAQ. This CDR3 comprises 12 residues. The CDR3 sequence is CASSLSAYEQYF. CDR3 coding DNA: TGTGCCAGCAGCTTAAGCGCCTACGAGCAGTACTTC.

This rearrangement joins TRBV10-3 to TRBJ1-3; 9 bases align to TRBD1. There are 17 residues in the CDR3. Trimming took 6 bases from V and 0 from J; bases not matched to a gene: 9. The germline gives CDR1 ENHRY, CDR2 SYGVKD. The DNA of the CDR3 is TGTGCCATCAGACCGGACAGGGGCATCCTCTCTGGAAACACCATATATTTT. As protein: CAIRPDRGILSGNTIYF.

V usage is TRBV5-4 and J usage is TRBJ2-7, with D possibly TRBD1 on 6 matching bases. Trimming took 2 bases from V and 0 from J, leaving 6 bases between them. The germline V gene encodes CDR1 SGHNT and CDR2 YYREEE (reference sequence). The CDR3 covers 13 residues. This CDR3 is CASSFRGSYEQYF. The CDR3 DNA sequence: TGTGCCAGCAGCTTCAGGGGCTCCTACGAGCAGTACTTC.

In DNA form, the CDR3 reads TGTGCCAGCAGCCACCACTTAGGACAGGCAAAAGGAAACACCATATATTTT. Amino acid sequence: CASSHHLGQAKGNTIYF. The chain links TRBV16 to TRBJ1-3; 7 bases match TRBD1. Germline V gene lookup returns CDR1 KGHSY and CDR2 FQNENV. The CDR3 contains 17 residues. J gave up 4 bases and V 3 bases, and 12 bases lay outside the gene matches.

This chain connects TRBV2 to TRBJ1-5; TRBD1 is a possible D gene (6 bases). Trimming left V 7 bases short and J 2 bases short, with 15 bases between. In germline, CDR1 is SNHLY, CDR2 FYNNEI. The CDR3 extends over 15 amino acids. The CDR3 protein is CASTLGGARNQPQHF. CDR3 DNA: TGTGCCAGCACTTTGGGGGGGGCCCGCAATCAGCCCCAGCATTTT.

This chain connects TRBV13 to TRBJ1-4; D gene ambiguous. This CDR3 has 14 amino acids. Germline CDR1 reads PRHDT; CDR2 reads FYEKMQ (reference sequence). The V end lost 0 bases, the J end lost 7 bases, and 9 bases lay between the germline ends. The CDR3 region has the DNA TGTGCCAGCAGCTTAGGGACAACCCGTGAAAAACTGTTTTTT. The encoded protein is CASSLGTTREKLFF.

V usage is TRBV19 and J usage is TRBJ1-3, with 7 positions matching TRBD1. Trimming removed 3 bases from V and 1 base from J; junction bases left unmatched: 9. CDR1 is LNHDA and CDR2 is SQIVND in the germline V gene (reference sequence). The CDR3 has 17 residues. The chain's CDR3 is CASSILWTGPSGNTIYF. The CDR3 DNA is TGTGCCAGTAGTATTTTGTGGACAGGCCCTTCTGGAAACACCATATATTTT.

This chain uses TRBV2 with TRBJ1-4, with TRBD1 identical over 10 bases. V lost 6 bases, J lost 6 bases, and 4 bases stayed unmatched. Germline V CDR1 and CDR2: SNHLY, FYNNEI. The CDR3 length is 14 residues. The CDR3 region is CASRAGTGDEKLFF. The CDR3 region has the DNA TGTGCCAGCAGAGCCGGGACAGGGGATGAAAAACTGTTTTTT.

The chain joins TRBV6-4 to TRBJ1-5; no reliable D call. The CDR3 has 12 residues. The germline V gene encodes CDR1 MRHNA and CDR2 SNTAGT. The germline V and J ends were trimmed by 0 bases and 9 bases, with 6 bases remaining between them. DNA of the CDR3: TGTGCCAGCAGTGACTCCGCGGGGCCCCAGCATTTT. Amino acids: CASSDSAGPQHF.

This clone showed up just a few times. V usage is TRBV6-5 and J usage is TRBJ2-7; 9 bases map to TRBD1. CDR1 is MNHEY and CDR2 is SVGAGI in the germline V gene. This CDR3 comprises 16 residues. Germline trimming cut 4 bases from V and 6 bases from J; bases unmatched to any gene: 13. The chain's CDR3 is CASSFDSGTGTSEQYF. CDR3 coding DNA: TGTGCCAGCAGTTTCGACAGCGGGACAGGGACTTCCGAGCAGTACTTC.

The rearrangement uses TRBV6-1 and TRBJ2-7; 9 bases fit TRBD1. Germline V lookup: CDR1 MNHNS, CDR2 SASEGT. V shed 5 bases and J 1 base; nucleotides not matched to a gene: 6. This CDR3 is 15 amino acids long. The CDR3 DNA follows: TGTGCCAGCAGTAGTGGACAGGGGAGTTCCTACGAGCAGTACTTC. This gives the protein CASSSGQGSSYEQYF.

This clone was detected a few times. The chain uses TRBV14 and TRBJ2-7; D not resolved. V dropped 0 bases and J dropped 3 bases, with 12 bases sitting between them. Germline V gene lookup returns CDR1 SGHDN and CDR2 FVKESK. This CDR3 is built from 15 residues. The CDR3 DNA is TGTGCCAGCAGCCAAGATGGTCGACAACTCTACGAGCAGTACTTC. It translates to CASSQDGRQLYEQYF.

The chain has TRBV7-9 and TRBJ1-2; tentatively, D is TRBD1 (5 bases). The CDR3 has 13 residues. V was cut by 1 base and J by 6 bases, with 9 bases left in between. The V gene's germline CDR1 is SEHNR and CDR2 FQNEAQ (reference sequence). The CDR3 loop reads CASSLVTVDGYTF. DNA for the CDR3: TGTGCCAGCAGCTTAGTGACAGTCGATGGCTACACCTTC.

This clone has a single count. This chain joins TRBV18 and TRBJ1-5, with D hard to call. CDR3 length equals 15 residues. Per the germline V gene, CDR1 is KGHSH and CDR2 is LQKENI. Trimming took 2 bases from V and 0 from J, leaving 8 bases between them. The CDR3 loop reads CASSPSRSSNQPQHF. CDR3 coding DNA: TGTGCCAGCTCACCATCCCGCAGTAGCAATCAGCCCCAGCATTTT.

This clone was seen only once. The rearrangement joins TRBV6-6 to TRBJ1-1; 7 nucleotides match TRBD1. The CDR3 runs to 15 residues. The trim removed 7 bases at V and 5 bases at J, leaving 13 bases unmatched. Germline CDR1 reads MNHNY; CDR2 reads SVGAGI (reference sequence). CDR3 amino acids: CASKKGGRRGTEAFF. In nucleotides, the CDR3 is TGTGCCAGCAAAAAAGGGGGCCGCCGGGGAACTGAAGCTTTCTTT.

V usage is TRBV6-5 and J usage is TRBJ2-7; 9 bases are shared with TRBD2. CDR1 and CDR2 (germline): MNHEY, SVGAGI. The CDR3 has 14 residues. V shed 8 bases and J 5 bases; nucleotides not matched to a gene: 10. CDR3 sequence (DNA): TGTGCCAGCTGGCGATGGCGGGGGGGCCACGAGCAGTACTTC. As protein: CASWRWRGGHEQYF.

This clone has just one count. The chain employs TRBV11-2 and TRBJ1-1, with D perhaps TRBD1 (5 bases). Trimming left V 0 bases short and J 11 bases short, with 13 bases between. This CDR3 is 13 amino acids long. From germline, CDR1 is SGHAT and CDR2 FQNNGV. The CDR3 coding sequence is TGTGCCAGCAGCTTAGATTTCCAGGGCCGGGCTTTCTTT. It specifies CASSLDFQGRAFF.

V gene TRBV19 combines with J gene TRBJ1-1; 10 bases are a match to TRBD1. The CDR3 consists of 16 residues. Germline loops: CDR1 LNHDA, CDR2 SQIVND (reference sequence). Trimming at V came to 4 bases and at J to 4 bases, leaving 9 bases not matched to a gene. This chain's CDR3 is CASSSSTGTGVTEAFF. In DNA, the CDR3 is TGTGCCAGTAGTAGCAGCACCGGGACAGGGGTCACTGAAGCTTTCTTT.

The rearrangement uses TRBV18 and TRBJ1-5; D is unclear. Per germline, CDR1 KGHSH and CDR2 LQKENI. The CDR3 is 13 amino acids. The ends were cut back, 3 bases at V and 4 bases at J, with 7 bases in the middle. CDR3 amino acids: CASSPGENQPQHF. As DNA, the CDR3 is TGTGCCAGCTCACCGGGAGAAAATCAGCCCCAGCATTTT.

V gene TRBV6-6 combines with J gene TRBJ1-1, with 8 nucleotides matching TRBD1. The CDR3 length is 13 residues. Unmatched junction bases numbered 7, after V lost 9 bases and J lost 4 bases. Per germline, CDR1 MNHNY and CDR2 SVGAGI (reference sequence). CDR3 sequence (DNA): TGTGCCAGTGCAGGGGGCGCAGGCACTGAAGCTTTCTTT. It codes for CASAGGAGTEAFF.

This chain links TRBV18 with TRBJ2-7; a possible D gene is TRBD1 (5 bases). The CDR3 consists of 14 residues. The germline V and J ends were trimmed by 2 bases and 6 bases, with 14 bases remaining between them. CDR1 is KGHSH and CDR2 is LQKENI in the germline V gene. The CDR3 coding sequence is TGTGCCAGCTCACCAACATGGGGCAGGTCCGAGCAGTACTTC. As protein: CASSPTWGRSEQYF.